This TCR beta chain derives from a study of T cell responses to AZD1222 COVID-19 vaccine. A word on this clone: The antigen is undetermined.

Study-wide points: Of the AZD1222 recipients, only five to seven were seropositive at baseline. Variant regions that are unmutated are reportedly the target of nearly half of spike-specific TCRs. Most donors were white British and more were female, and clonal diversity was possibly underestimated.

Per the germline V gene, CDR1 is LGHDT and CDR2 is YNNKEL (reference sequence). There are 16 residues in the CDR3. V was clipped by 0 bases and J by 3 bases, with 14 bases between them. Profiled with immunoSEQ multiplex PCR; TCRdb holds only in-frame clones, not every one. The sample consists of about 64,000 clones, 90% to 95% of them appearing once. This chain connects TRBV3-1 (or the pseudogene TRBV3-2) to TRBJ1-1; D unresolved. The sample consisted of peripheral blood, taken 28 days after the second dose of the MenACWY control vaccine. The clonotype comes from an adult who received the MenACWY meningococcal vaccine as a control. CDR3 sequence reads: CASSQDAAVPYTEAFF. The CDR3 nucleotides are TGTGCCAGCAGCCAAGATGCAGCCGTACCCTACACTGAAGCTTTCTTT.